This is a list of T cell receptor beta chains from one sample in a study of blood T cell repertoires in COVID-19. Data came from immunoSEQ multiplex PCR; TCRdb stores just in-frame clones and leaves some out. Here the sample spans 80,000 to 95,000 clones, about 87% being singletons. The sample was peripheral blood. Receptors were obtained from a human donor in a cohort sampled during active COVID-19. The conserved cysteine and the conserved F or W are not part of the CDR3 here.

TRBV5-1	TRBJ1-5	12	ASSLQGSNQPQH
TRBV12-3/TRBV12-4	TRBJ1-5	11	ASSSTGNQPQH
TRBV19	TRBJ2-7	11	ASQVGRGYEQY
TRBV11-2	TRBJ1-3	11	ASRQGSGNTIY
TRBV7-8	TRBJ1-5	13	ASSLGGGGPQPQH
TRBV14	TRBJ1-2	10	ASSQNRVGYT
TRBV10-3	TRBJ1-1	12	AISESDRYAEAF
TRBV5-4	TRBJ2-5	14	ASSLSLLGGMETQY
TRBV6-5	TRBJ1-1	13	ASSYFPNGNTEAF
TRBV6-5	TRBJ2-1	12	ANKIAGGRNEQF
TRBV19	TRBJ1-3	15	ASSTEPGRASGNTIY
TRBV5-1	TRBJ1-3	12	ASRPGQGAYTIY
TRBV10-1	TRBJ2-7	13	ASSERTGESYEQY
TRBV11-2	TRBJ1-6	14	ASSPNLATIYSPLH
TRBV7-8	TRBJ2-5	13	ASSERDRDQETQY